This T cell receptor beta chain appears in the sequencing data of a study of blood T cell repertoires in COVID-19. The overall study: Both acute and convalescent COVID-19 samples were obtained from the United States, Italy and Spain. T cells, B-cell-depleted T cells, or PBMCs provided the cDNA or gDNA that served as material.

V lost 1 base and J lost 3, with 13 bases in between. Per germline, CDR1 LGHDT and CDR2 YNNKEL (reference sequence). The CDR3 consists of 15 residues. Under the authors' procedure: Counts of nucleated cells, estimated from reference gene primer amplification, were obtained. Clones were read by immunoSEQ multiplex PCR, and TCRdb kept only the in-frame ones, dropping some. V, J and clone size were drawn from that table, and D and trimming were deduced from the DNA. The sample carries about 64,000 clones, 65% to 90% recorded once. This chain uses TRBV3-1 (or the pseudogene TRBV3-2) with TRBJ2-7; TRBD2 is a possible D gene (5 bases). This receptor was taken from a man aged 35 to 55 with acute or convalescent COVID-19. The source material was peripheral blood. In DNA, the CDR3 is TGTGCCAGCAGCCAAGGCCTCACCCGGGACTACGAGCAGTACTTC. Translating gives CASSQGLTRDYEQYF.